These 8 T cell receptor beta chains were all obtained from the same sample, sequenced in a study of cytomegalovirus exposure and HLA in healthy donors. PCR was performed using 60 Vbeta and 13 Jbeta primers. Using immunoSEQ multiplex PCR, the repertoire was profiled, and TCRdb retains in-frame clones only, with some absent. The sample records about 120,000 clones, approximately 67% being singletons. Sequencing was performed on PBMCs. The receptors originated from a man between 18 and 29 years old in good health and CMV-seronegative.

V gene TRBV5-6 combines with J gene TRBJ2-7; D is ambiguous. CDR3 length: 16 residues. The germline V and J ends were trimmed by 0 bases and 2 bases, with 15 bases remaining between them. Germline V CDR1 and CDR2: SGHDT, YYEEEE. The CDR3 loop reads CASSLATGNFPYEQYF. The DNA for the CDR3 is TGTGCCAGCAGCTTGGCCACGGGTAATTTTCCCTACGAGCAGTACTTC.

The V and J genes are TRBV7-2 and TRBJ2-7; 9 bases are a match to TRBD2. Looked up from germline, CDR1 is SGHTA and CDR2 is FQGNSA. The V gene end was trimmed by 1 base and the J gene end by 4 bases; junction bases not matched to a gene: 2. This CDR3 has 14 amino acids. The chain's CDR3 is CASSLGLAVYEQYF. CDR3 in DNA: TGTGCCAGCAGCTTAGGACTAGCGGTATACGAGCAGTACTTC.

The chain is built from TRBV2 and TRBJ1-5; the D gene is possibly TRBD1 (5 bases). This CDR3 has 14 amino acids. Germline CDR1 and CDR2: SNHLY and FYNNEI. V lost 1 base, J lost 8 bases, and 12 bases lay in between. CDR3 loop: CASSEEWSREPQHF. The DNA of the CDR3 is TGTGCCAGCAGTGAAGAGTGGAGCAGGGAGCCCCAGCATTTT.

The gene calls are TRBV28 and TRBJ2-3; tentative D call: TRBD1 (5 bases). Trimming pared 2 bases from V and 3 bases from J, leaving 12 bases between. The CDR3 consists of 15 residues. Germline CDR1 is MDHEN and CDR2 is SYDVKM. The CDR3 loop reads CASSLGQGPTDTQYF. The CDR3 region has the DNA TGTGCCAGCAGTTTAGGGCAGGGCCCAACAGATACGCAGTATTTT.

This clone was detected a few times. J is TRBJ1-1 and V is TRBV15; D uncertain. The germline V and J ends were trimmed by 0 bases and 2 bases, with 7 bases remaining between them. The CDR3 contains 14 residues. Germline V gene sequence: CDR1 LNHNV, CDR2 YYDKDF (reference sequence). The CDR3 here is CATSRDPGNTEAFF. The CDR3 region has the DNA TGTGCCACCAGCAGAGATCCGGGTAACACTGAAGCTTTCTTT.

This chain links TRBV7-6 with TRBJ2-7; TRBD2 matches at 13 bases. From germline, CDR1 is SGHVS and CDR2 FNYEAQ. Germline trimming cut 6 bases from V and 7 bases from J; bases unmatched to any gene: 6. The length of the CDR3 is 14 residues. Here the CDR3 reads CASSWTSGSLEQYF. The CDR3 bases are TGTGCCAGCAGTTGGACTAGCGGGAGTTTGGAGCAGTACTTC.

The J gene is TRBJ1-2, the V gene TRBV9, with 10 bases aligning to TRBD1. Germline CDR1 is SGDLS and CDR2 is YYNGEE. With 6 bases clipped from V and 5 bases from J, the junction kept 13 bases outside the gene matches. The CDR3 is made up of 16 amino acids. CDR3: CASMGTGASQGYGYTF. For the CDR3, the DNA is TGTGCCAGCATGGGGACAGGGGCGAGTCAAGGGTATGGCTACACCTTC. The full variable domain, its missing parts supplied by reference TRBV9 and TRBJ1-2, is DSGVTQTPKHLITATGQRVTLRCSPRSGDLSVYWYQQSLDQGLQFLIQYYNGEERAKGNILERFSAQQFPDLHSELNLSSLELGDSALYFCASMGTGASQGYGYTFGSGTRLTVV.

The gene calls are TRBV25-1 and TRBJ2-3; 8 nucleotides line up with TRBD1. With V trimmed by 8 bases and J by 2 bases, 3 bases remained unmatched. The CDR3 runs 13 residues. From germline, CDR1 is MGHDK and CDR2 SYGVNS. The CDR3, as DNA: TGTGCCAGCTCGACAGGGGACACAGATACGCAGTATTTT. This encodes CASSTGDTDTQYF.